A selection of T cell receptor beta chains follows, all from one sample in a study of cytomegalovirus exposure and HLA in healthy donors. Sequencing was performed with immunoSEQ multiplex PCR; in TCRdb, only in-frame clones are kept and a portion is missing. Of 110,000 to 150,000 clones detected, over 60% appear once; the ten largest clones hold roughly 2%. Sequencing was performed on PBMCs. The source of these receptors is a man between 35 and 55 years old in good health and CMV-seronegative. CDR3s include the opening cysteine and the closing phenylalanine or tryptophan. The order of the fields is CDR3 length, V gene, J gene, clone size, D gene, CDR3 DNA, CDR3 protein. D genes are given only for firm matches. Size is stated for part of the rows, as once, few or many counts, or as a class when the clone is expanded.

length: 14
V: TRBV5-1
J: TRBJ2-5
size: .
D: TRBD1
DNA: TGCGCCAGCAGCTTAGACAGGGTCAGGGAGACCCAGTACTTC
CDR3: CASSLDRVRETQYF

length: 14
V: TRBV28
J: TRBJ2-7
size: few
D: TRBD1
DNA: TGTGCCAGCAGTTCAGGGGACAGTTTCTACGAGCAGTACTTC
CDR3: CASSSGDSFYEQYF

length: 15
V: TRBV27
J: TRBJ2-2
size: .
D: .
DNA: TGTGCCAGCAGTTTATATCCTATGAGCACCGGGGAGCTGTTTTTT
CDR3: CASSLYPMSTGELFF

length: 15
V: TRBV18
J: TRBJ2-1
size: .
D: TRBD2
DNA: TGTGCCAGCTCACTGAGCGGGAGGGCCCTTAATGAGCAGTTCTTC
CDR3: CASSLSGRALNEQFF

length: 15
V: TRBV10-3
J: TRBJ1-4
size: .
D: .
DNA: TGTGCCATCAGTGAGTCTCTGGGACACGGTGAAAAACTGTTTTTT
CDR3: CAISESLGHGEKLFF

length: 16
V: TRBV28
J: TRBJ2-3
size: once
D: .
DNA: TGTGCCAGCAGCTACGGGACAAAAAGCGGGAATAGGAGTCGGTATTTT
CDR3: CASSYGTKSGNRSRYF

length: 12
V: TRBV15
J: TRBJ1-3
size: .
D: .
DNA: TGTGCCACCAGCATATCTGGAAACACCATATATTTT
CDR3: CATSISGNTIYF

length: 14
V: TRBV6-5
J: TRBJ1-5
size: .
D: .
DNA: TGTGCCAGCAGTTACAGGGGGAGCAATCAGCCCCAGCATTTT
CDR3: CASSYRGSNQPQHF

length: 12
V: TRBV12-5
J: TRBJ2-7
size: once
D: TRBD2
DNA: TGTGCTAGTGCCCACGGGGGGGCCGAGCAGTACTTC
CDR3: CASAHGGAEQYF

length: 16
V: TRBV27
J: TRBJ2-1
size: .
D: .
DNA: TGTGCCAGCAGTTTATTTGCCAGGGCTTCCTACAATGAGCAGTTCTTC
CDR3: CASSLFARASYNEQFF

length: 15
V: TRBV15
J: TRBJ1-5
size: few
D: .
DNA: TGTGCCACCAGCAGAGTACAGACTAGCAATCAGCCCCAGCATTTT
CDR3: CATSRVQTSNQPQHF

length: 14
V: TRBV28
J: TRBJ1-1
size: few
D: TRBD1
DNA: TGTGCCACACTCTCCACAGGGGAGATCACTGAAGCTTTCTTT
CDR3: CATLSTGEITEAFF

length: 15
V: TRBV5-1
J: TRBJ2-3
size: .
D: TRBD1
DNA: TGCGCCAGCAGCTTGTCCACCAGGGGGACAGATACGCAGTATTTT
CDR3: CASSLSTRGTDTQYF

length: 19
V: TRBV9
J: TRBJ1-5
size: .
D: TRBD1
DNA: TGTGCCAGCAACGTTTTAGACAGGGGGGCACGTTATAGCAATCAGCCCCAGCATTTT
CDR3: CASNVLDRGARYSNQPQHF

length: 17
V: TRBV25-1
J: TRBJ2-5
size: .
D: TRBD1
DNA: TGTGCCAGCAGTTCACTGACAGGGGTATATCTCCAAGAGACCCAGTACTTC
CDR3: CASSSLTGVYLQETQYF

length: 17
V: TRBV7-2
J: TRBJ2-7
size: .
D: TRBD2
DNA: TGTGCCAGCAGCTTAGTTGGCGGGAGGTTATTTAGCTACGAGCAGTACTTC
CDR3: CASSLVGGRLFSYEQYF

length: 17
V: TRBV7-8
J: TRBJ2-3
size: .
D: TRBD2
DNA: TGTGCCAGCAGCTTATACGGCGCAGCGGGAGGGTCTGATACGCAGTATTTT
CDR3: CASSLYGAAGGSDTQYF

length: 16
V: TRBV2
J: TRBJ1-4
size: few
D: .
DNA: TGTGCCAGTAACCGGGACGGGGGGGCCACTAATGAAAAACTGTTTTTT
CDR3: CASNRDGGATNEKLFF

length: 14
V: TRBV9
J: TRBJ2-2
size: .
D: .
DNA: TGTGCCAGCAGCGTTTTACAGGGAGCCGGGGAGCTGTTTTTT
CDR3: CASSVLQGAGELFF

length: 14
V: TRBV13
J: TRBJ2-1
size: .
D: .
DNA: TGTGCCAGCAGCTTAGGAGTTATAAACCGGGAGCAGTTCTTC
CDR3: CASSLGVINREQFF

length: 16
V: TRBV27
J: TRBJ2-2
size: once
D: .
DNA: TGTGCCAGCAGTTCCGCCGGGACAAGCCACACCGGGGAGCTGTTTTTT
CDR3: CASSSAGTSHTGELFF

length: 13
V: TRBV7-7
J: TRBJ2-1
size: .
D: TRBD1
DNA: TGTGCCAGCAGCTTCACAGGGGACAATGAGCAGTTCTTC
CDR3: CASSFTGDNEQFF

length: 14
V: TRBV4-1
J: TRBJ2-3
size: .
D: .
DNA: TGCGCCAGCAGCCACCTGACTAGCACAGATACGCAGTATTTT
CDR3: CASSHLTSTDTQYF

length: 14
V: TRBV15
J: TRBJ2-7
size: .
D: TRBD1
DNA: TGTGCCACCAGCTCGGGACAGGGGCGGTACGAGCAGTACTTC
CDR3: CATSSGQGRYEQYF

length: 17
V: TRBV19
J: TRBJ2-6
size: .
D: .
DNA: TGTGCCAGCAGAACAGACAGCTACACCTCTGGGGCCAACGTCCTGACTTTC
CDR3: CASRTDSYTSGANVLTF

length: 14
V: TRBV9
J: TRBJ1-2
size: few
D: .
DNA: TGTGCCAGCAGCGGCCACCAAGTCGGGAATGGCTACACCTTC
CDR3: CASSGHQVGNGYTF

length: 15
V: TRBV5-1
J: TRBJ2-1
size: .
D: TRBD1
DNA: TGCGCCAGCAGCTTAAGGGACAGGGCTTTCAATGAGCAGTTCTTC
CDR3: CASSLRDRAFNEQFF

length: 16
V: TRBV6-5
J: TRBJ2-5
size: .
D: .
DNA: TGTGCCAGCAGTTACTCGTTTCTACGAAAGCAAGAGACCCAGTACTTC
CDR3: CASSYSFLRKQETQYF

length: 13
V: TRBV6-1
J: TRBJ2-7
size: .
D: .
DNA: TGTGCCAGCAGTGCACACCCCACCTACGAGCAGTACTTC
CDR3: CASSAHPTYEQYF

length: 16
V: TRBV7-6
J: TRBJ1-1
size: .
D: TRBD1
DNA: TGTGCCAGCAGCGCAGGGGGCCAGGAGGGGGACACTGAAGCTTTCTTT
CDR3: CASSAGGQEGDTEAFF

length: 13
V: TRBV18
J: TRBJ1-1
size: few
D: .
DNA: TGTGCCAGCTCCACGGGTAGGAACACTGAAGCTTTCTTT
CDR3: CASSTGRNTEAFF

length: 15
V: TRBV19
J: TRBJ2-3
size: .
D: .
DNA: TGTGCCAGTAGTATTGCCCTACAGGGTCCAGATACGCAGTATTTT
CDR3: CASSIALQGPDTQYF